This TCR beta chain originates from a study of regulatory T cells in long-lasting Graves disease. Study background: Persistence in Graves' disease required over 5 years of antithyroid drugs plus positive TSH receptor antibodies.

There are 12 residues in the CDR3. Trimming removed 10 bases at V and 7 bases at J, with 14 bases between. The V gene's germline CDR1 is LNHDA and CDR2 SQIVND (reference sequence). Overall study findings and caveats: Sample size was small, which may have lowered accuracy.

Details on this clonotype: Its matching antigen is unknown.

Regarding time point: persistent/refractory GD, antithyroid drugs over 5 years with positive TRAb. Researchers made the TCR library from RNA that was extracted from PBMCs. Assembly of TCR beta libraries relied on iRepertoire HTBI primers together with Arm-PCR of CDR3 regions. TCRdb used MiXCR to reprocess the multiplex PCR reads, holding one entry per CDR3 protein. Of some 420,000 distinct CDR3 sequences in the sample, 20% to 25% were seen once. The source material was peripheral blood mononuclear cells (PBMCs), sampled when the disease was refractory, from a patient treated with antithyroid drugs. This sequence was found in a female donor with Graves disease. The chain recombines TRBV19 with TRBJ1-5; D not resolved. The CDR3 bases are TGTGCCACGACGGGCGGACCGCAGCCCCAGCATTTT. Amino acid sequence: CATTGGPQPQHF. The full variable domain, its missing parts supplied by reference TRBV19 and TRBJ1-5, is DGGITQSPKYLFRKEGQNVTLSCEQNLNHDAMYWYRQDPGQGLRLIYYSQIVNDFQKGDIAEGYSVSREKKESFPLTVTSAQKNPTAFYLCATTGGPQPQHFGDGTRLSIL.